This TCR beta chain came from a study of blood T cell repertoires in COVID-19. Repertoires were generated with immunoSEQ multiplex PCR, while TCRdb's copy carries only in-frame clones and drops some. This table holds approximately 230,000 clones, approximately 90% found once. This CDR3 has 16 amino acids. V lost 5 bases and J lost 6; bases outside the gene matches: 11. CDR1 and CDR2 from the germline V gene are SGHTA and FQGNSA. Sequenced input: PBMCs or T cells enriched from blood (not recorded which). This clonotype was sampled from a woman aged 25 to 45 who had recovered from COVID-19. The chain is built from TRBV7-2 and TRBJ2-1, with 9 bases fitting TRBD2. The CDR3 nucleotides read TGTGCCAGCAGCGTTAGATTGGGTAGCGGGGGCAATGAGCAGTTCTTC. Protein product: CASSVRLGSGGNEQFF.